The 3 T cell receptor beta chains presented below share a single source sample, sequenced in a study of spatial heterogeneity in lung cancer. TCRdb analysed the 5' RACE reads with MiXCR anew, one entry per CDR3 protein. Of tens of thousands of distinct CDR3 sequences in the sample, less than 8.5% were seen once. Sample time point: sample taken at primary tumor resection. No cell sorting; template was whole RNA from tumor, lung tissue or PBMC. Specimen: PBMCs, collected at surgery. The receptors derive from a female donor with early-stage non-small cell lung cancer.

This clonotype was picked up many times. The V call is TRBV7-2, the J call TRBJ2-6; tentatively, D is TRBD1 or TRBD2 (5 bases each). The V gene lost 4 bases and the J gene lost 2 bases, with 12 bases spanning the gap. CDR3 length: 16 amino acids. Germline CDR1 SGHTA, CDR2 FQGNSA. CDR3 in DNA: TGTGCCAGCAGCTATTATGGGGGAACTGGGGCCAACGTCCTGACTTTC. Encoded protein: CASSYYGGTGANVLTF.

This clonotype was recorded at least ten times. CDR3 loop: CASSQNRAGELFF. CDR3 bases: TGTGCCAGCAGTCAAAACAGGGCCGGGGAGCTGTTTTTT. This chain uses TRBV11-3 with TRBJ2-2; possibly TRBD1 for D (6 bases). Germline CDR1 SGHNT, CDR2 YENEEA. Trimming removed 6 bases at V and 6 bases at J, with 11 bases between. The CDR3 has 13 amino acids.

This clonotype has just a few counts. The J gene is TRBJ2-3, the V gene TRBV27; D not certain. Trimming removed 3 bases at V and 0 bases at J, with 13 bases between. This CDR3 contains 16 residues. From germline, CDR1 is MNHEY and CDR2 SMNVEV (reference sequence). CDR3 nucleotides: TGTGCCAGCAGTTTCGGTAACCGGTTAAGCACAGATACGCAGTATTTT. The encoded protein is CASSFGNRLSTDTQYF.